The sequence of this T cell receptor beta chain was determined in a study of blood T cells in healthy people across ages. Whole-study findings and limits: Age showed a roughly linear inverse relationship with TCR beta diversity per million T cells. Possibly confounding the expanded clonotype changes was the fact that donor CMV status was unknown.

Individuals who donated were healthy Caucasians from Russia aged roughly 6 to 90. Every donor gave 8 to 10 milliliters of peripheral blood. The authors ran a second PCR of roughly 6 to 12 cycles using a sample-barcoded 5' primer and a J-beta primer mix. TCRdb re-derived calls from the 5' RACE reads in MiXCR, one entry per CDR3 protein. This sample has approximately 690,000 distinct CDR3 sequences, with 40% to 50% found just once. Comments on this clonotype: Its target is not known.

The CDR3 runs to 17 residues. With V trimmed by 4 bases and J by 7 bases, 13 bases remained unmatched. The sequencing input was blood. This chain connects TRBV12-3 or TRBV12-4 to TRBJ2-7, with 13 bases aligning to TRBD2. The clonotype was recovered from an elderly man in good health. Here the CDR3 reads CASSSPGTSGAHNEQYF. CDR3 coding DNA: TGTGCCAGCAGTTCTCCAGGGACTAGCGGGGCACACAATGAGCAGTACTTC.